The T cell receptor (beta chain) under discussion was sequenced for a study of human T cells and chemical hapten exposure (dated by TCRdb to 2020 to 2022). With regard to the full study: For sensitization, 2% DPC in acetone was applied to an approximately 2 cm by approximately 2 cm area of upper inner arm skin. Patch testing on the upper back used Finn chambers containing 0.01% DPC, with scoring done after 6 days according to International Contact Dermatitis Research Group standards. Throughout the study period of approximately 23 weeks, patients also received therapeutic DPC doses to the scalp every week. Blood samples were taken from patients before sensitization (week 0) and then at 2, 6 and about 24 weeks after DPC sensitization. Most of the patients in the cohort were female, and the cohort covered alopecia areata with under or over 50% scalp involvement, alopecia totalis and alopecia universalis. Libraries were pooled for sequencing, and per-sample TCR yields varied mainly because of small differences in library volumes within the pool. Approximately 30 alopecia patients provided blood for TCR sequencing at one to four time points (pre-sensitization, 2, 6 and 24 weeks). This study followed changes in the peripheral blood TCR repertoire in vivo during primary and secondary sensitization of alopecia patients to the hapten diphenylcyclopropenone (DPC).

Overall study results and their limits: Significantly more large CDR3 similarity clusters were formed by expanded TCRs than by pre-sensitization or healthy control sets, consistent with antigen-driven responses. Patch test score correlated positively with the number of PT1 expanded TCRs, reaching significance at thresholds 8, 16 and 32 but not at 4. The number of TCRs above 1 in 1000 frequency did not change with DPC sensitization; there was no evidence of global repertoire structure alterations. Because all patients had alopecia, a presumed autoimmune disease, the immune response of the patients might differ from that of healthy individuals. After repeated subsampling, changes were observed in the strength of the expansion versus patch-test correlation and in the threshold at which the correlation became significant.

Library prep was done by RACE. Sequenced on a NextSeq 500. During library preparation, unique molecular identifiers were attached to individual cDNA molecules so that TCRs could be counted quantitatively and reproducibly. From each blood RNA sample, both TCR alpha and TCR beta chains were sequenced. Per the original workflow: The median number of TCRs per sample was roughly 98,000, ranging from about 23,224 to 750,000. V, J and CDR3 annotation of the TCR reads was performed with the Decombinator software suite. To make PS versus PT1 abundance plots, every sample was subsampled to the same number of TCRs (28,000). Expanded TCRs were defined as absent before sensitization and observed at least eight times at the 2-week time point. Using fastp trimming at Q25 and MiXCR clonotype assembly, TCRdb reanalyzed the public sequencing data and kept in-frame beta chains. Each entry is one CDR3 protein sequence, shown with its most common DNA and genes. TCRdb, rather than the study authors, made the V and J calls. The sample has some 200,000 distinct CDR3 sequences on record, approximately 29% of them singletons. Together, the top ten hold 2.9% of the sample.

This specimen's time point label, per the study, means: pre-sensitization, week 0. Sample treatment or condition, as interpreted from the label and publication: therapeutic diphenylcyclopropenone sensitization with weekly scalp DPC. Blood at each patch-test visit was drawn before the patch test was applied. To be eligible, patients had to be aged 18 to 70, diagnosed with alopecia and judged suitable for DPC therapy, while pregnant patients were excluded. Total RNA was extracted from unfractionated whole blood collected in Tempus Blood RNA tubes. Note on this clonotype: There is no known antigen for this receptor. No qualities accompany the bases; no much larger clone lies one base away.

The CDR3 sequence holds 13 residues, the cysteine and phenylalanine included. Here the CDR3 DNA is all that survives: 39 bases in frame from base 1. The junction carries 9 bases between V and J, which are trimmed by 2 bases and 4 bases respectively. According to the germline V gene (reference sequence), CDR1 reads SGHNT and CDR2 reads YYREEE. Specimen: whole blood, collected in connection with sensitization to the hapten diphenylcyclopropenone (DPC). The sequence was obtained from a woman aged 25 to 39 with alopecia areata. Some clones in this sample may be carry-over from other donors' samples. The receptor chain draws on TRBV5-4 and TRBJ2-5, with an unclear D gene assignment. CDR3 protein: CASSFLSSETQYF. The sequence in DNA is TGTGCCAGCAGCTTTTTAAGTTCAGAGACCCAGTACTTC. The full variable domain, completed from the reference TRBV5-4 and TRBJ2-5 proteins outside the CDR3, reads ETGVTQSPTHLIKTRGQQVTLRCSSQSGHNTVSWYQQALGQGPQFIFQYYREEENGRGNFPPRFSGLQFPNYSSELNVNALELDDSALYLCASSFLSSETQYFGPGTRLLVL.